This T cell receptor beta chain was identified during a study of CD8 T cells in Susac syndrome. A quantity of roughly 0.5 to 1 ug RNA underwent reverse transcription using random hexamers. TCRdb re-analysed the immunoSEQ multiplex PCR reads in MiXCR, keeping a single row per CDR3 protein. This sample has some 97,000 distinct CDR3 sequences, with about 95% found just once. The sequence came from a human donor with Susac syndrome. Sample: CD8+ T cells from PBMCs.

The CDR3 region has the DNA TGTGCCAGCAGCAGGGGCGAACTCGACTATGGCTACACCTTC. As protein: CASSRGELDYGYTF. V is TRBV7-2 and J is TRBJ1-2; a possible D gene is TRBD1 (5 bases). V was trimmed by 5 bases and J by 3 bases, leaving 13 bases between them. The CDR3 extends over 14 amino acids. The germline V gene encodes CDR1 SGHTA and CDR2 FQGNSA.